A selection of T cell receptor beta chains follows, all from one sample in a study of blood T cells in healthy people across ages. Using its own MiXCR run on the 5' RACE reads, TCRdb lists one record per CDR3 protein. The repertoire holds about 320,000 distinct CDR3 sequences, with about 25% as singletons. The source material was blood. The receptors derive from a woman between 70 and 85 years old in good health. The CDR3 runs from the conserved cysteine through the conserved F or W. D genes are given only for firm matches. Only some rows state a clone size, as once, few, many or a class for expanded clones.

j_call clone_size d_call v_call cdr3_nt cdr3_aa
TRBJ1-4 NA NA TRBV20-1 TGCAGTGCTAGAGACGGCCAGAATGAAAAACTGTTTTTT CSARDGQNEKLFF
TRBJ1-1 NA NA TRBV7-2 TGTGCCAGCAGCTTAGGAAACAGGGTTAACACTGAAGCTTTCTTT CASSLGNRVNTEAFF
TRBJ1-5 few NA TRBV10-1 TGCGCCAGCAGTGAGGCAGGATACAATCAGCCCCAGCATTTT CASSEAGYNQPQHF
TRBJ1-4 many NA TRBV6-6 TGTGCCAGCAACCCCGACTGGGGGGGTTGGGAAAAACTGTTTTTT CASNPDWGGWEKLFF
TRBJ1-1 few NA TRBV29-1 TGCAGCTTAAATCCGGAGGGCAGCTTGAACACTGAAGCTTTCTTT CSLNPEGSLNTEAFF
TRBJ2-1 NA NA TRBV11-2 TGTGCCAGCAGCTTAGTTTCCGGGGGAGCCCTTTACAATGAGCAGTTCTTC CASSLVSGGALYNEQFF
TRBJ1-6 few NA TRBV7-9 TGTGCCAGCAGCTTACGAGAAGGCGGGAATTCACCCCTCCACTTT CASSLREGGNSPLHF
TRBJ1-1 NA NA TRBV7-6 TGTGCCAGCAGCTTGGCGATTGGGGGAGGGAACACTGAAGCTTTCTTT CASSLAIGGGNTEAFF
TRBJ2-1 few NA TRBV7-3 TGTGCCAGCAGCGTAAAACCGGGGCAGACCTACAATGAGCAGTTCTTC CASSVKPGQTYNEQFF
TRBJ2-3 NA TRBD1 TRBV7-2 TGTGCCAGCAGCCGACAGGGGCTGCGAACAGATACGCAGTATTTT CASSRQGLRTDTQYF
TRBJ2-1 NA TRBD2 TRBV29-1 TGCAGCGTTGATGGACTAGCGGGAGGGCTCACTGAGCAGCTCTTC CSVDGLAGGLTEQLF
TRBJ1-4 few TRBD1 TRBV28 TGTGCCAGCAGTTTAGGAGGACAGGGGGATGAAAAACTGTTTTTT CASSLGGQGDEKLFF
TRBJ2-5 few TRBD2 TRBV6-5 TGTGCCAGCAGTTACTCGGGGACTAGTAGCGAGACCCAGTACTTC CASSYSGTSSETQYF
TRBJ1-6 few TRBD1 TRBV6-1 TGTGCCAGTAGACAGGGGAGAACCTATAATTCACCCCTCCACTTT CASRQGRTYNSPLHF
TRBJ1-5 NA TRBD1 TRBV5-8 TGTGCCAGCAGCGCCCGGACAGGTTATGCTCAGCCCCAGCATTTT CASSARTGYAQPQHF
TRBJ2-5 NA TRBD1 TRBV20-1 TGCAGGGCAGACAGGGCAGAGACCCAGTACTTC CRADRAETQYF